This note documents a single TCR beta chain sequence. Antigen specificity is unknown. Sorting of unstimulated PBMCs yielded separate CD3+CD4+ and CD3+CD8+ fractions. Profiled with immunoSEQ multiplex PCR; TCRdb holds only in-frame clones, not every one. The data contain tens of thousands of clones, 60% to 80% of them seen just once; the ten biggest clones take up over 8%. The sample is drawn from a study of T cell clones after liver transplantation. Study context: Samples came from ITN030ST, which attempted immunosuppression withdrawal within 2 years of liver transplantation. Patients counted as tolerant after at least one year off all immunosuppression, enzymes not exceeding twice normal. Regarding the study as a whole: Post-transplant, graft-donor-reactive CD4 TCRbeta sequences in blood dropped significantly in most of the 8 subjects.

The source is a human patient who received a liver transplant. Some T cells may be the graft donor's. The sequencing used CD4+ T cells from blood, collected at the 22-month timepoint.

In nucleotides, the CDR3 is TGTGCCAGCAGTTTATGGGGGACAGGGGGTGGTAGCACAGATACGCAGTATTTT. Its translation: CASSLWGTGGGSTDTQYF. This rearrangement joins TRBV28 to TRBJ2-3, with TRBD1 identical over 11 bases. V lost 0 bases to trimming and J lost 0 bases; unmatched junction nucleotides: 5. The CDR3 length is 18 residues. Germline-derived CDR1 and CDR2 are MDHEN and SYDVKM.